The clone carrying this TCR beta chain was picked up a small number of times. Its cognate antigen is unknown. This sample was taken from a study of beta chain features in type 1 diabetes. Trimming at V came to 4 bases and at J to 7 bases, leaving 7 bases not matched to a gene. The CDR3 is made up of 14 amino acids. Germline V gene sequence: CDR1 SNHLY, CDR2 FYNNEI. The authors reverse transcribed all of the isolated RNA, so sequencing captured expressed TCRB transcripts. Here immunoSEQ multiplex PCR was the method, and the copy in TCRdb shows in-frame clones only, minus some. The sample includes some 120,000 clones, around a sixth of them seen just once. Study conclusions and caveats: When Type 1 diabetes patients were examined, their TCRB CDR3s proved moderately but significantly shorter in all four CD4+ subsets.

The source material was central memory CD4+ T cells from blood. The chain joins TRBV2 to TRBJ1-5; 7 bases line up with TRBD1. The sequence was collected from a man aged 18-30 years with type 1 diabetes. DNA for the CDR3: TGTGCCAGCAGTGCCACAGGGGATGTCCAGCCCCAGCATTTT. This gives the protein CASSATGDVQPQHF. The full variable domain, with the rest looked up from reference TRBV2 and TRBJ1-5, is EPEVTQTPSHQVTQMGQEVILRCVPISNHLYFYWYRQILGQKVEFLVSFYNNEISEKSEIFDDQFSVERPDGSNFTLKIRSTKLEDSAMYFCASSATGDVQPQHFGDGTRLSIL.